This TCR beta chain was identified in a study of cytomegalovirus exposure and HLA in healthy donors. Regarding the study as a whole: TCR beta chains numbering approximately 150 were designated cytomegalovirus-associated.

Vbeta (60) and Jbeta (13) primers were used in the PCR. Here immunoSEQ multiplex PCR was the method, and the copy in TCRdb shows in-frame clones only, minus some. The repertoire table contains around 71,000 clones. As for this clone: Its antigen is still unknown. This sample also contains other DNA sequences that code for the same CDR3.

The CDR3 loop spans 13 amino acids. V lost 5 bases, J lost 4 bases, and 3 bases stayed unmatched. Germline assignment: CDR1 MDHEN and CDR2 SYDVKM. The sequenced sample was PBMCs. This TCR came from a woman under 40 in good health and CMV-seronegative. The chain is built from TRBV28 and TRBJ2-3; 7 nucleotides line up with TRBD2. The CDR3 DNA reads TGTGCCAGCAGTCCGGGAGGTCCAGATACGCAGTATTTT. Protein: CASSPGGPDTQYF.